A selection of T cell receptor beta chains follows, all from one sample in a study of T cell repertoires in cytomegalovirus infection. TCRdb redid the calling of the reads with MiXCR, one entry per CDR3 protein. The sample holds approximately 350,000 distinct CDR3 sequences, roughly 34% seen once. Their cognate antigens are unknown. Sequencing was performed on cultured PBMCs, taken from culture after CMV antigen stimulation. The origin of the receptors is a human donor in good health (CMV status not recorded). Some clones in this sample may be carry-over from other donors' samples. CDR3s include the opening cysteine and the closing phenylalanine or tryptophan. Each record gives: V gene, D gene, clone size, J gene, CDR3 protein, CDR3 DNA. The D gene is left open where the match is weak. Only part of the rows carry a size: once, few, many, or a class if the clone is expanded.

v_call: TRBV7-9
d_call: TRBD1
clone_size: NA
j_call: TRBJ1-4
cdr3_aa: CASSGDRTGLTTNEKLFF
cdr3_nt: TGTGCCAGCAGCGGAGACAGGACAGGACTAACAACTAATGAAAAACTGTTTTTT

v_call: TRBV7-4
d_call: NA
clone_size: NA
j_call: TRBJ1-1
cdr3_aa: CASSLGDKAFF
cdr3_nt: TGTGCCAGCAGCTTAGGGGACAAAGCTTTCTTT

v_call: TRBV19
d_call: TRBD1
clone_size: NA
j_call: TRBJ1-1
cdr3_aa: CATTFRDSSNTEAFF
cdr3_nt: TGTGCCACCACATTCCGGGACAGTAGTAACACTGAAGCTTTCTTT

v_call: TRBV27
d_call: TRBD2
clone_size: NA
j_call: TRBJ2-1
cdr3_aa: CASSQAGGPTNEQFF
cdr3_nt: TGTGCCAGCAGTCAGGCGGGAGGGCCGACCAATGAGCAGTTCTTC

v_call: TRBV7-9
d_call: NA
clone_size: few
j_call: TRBJ1-1
cdr3_aa: CASSLPLGVSTEAFF
cdr3_nt: TGTGCCAGCAGCCTCCCATTGGGGGTTAGCACTGAAGCTTTCTTT

v_call: TRBV7-2
d_call: TRBD1
clone_size: few
j_call: TRBJ2-1
cdr3_aa: CASSTGQGAWYNEQFF
cdr3_nt: TGTGCCAGCAGCACCGGACAGGGGGCATGGTACAATGAGCAGTTCTTC

v_call: TRBV27
d_call: TRBD1
clone_size: NA
j_call: TRBJ1-6
cdr3_aa: CASSDRGVGSPLHF
cdr3_nt: TGTGCCAGCAGTGACAGGGGGGTGGGTTCACCCCTCCACTTT

v_call: TRBV6-5
d_call: NA
clone_size: NA
j_call: TRBJ1-1
cdr3_aa: CASSYLGRANAEAFF
cdr3_nt: TGTGCCAGCAGTTACTTGGGAAGGGCGAACGCTGAAGCTTTCTTT

v_call: TRBV7-9
d_call: TRBD2
clone_size: NA
j_call: TRBJ2-1
cdr3_aa: CASSSPWREGPNEQFF
cdr3_nt: TGTGCCAGCAGCTCCCCCTGGCGGGAGGGCCCCAATGAGCAGTTCTTC

v_call: TRBV5-1
d_call: TRBD1
clone_size: NA
j_call: TRBJ1-2
cdr3_aa: CASSSGQGADYGYTF
cdr3_nt: TGCGCCAGCAGCTCAGGACAGGGGGCGGACTATGGCTACACCTTC

v_call: TRBV14
d_call: NA
clone_size: NA
j_call: TRBJ2-1
cdr3_aa: CASSQPAYNEQFF
cdr3_nt: TGTGCCAGCAGCCAACCGGCCTACAATGAGCAGTTCTTC

v_call: TRBV7-9
d_call: NA
clone_size: NA
j_call: TRBJ2-7
cdr3_aa: CASSLGPYNNEQYF
cdr3_nt: TGTGCCAGCAGCTTAGGCCCCTATAACAACGAGCAGTACTTC

v_call: TRBV2
d_call: TRBD1
clone_size: NA
j_call: TRBJ2-2
cdr3_aa: CASSPGQGAVTGELFF
cdr3_nt: TGTGCCAGCAGCCCCGGACAGGGGGCGGTCACCGGGGAGCTGTTTTTT

v_call: TRBV6-2/TRBV6-3
d_call: NA
clone_size: few
j_call: TRBJ2-7
cdr3_aa: CASSYNLIIRESYEQYF
cdr3_nt: TGTGCCAGCAGTTACAATTTAATTATCCGGGAGTCGTACGAGCAGTACTTC

v_call: TRBV20-1
d_call: NA
clone_size: NA
j_call: TRBJ2-1
cdr3_aa: CSAPDFANEQFF
cdr3_nt: TGCAGTGCTCCGGACTTCGCCAATGAGCAGTTCTTC

v_call: TRBV7-6
d_call: TRBD2
clone_size: many
j_call: TRBJ2-1
cdr3_aa: CASSLDFYGLAGGSQNEQFF
cdr3_nt: TGTGCCAGCAGCTTAGACTTTTATGGACTAGCGGGAGGATCCCAGAATGAGCAGTTCTTC

v_call: TRBV6-2/TRBV6-3
d_call: TRBD2
clone_size: few
j_call: TRBJ2-7
cdr3_aa: CASSYRTSGSSYEQYF
cdr3_nt: TGTGCCAGCAGTTACAGGACTAGCGGGAGCTCCTACGAGCAGTACTTC

v_call: TRBV7-2
d_call: NA
clone_size: many
j_call: TRBJ1-1
cdr3_aa: CASSPYPGSEAFF
cdr3_nt: TGTGCCAGCAGCCCGTACCCGGGTTCTGAAGCTTTCTTT

v_call: TRBV7-2
d_call: NA
clone_size: few
j_call: TRBJ2-1
cdr3_aa: CASSLLAANEQFF
cdr3_nt: TGTGCCAGCAGCTTATTAGCGGCCAATGAGCAGTTCTTC

v_call: TRBV28
d_call: NA
clone_size: NA
j_call: TRBJ2-3
cdr3_aa: CASSSGRVNTDTQYF
cdr3_nt: TGTGCCAGCAGTTCCGGAAGGGTGAACACAGATACGCAGTATTTT

v_call: TRBV12-3/TRBV12-4
d_call: NA
clone_size: NA
j_call: TRBJ1-1
cdr3_aa: CASSLGQGTLAFF
cdr3_nt: TGTGCCAGTAGCCTGGGGCAGGGTACACTCGCTTTCTTT

v_call: TRBV6-5
d_call: NA
clone_size: few
j_call: TRBJ2-2
cdr3_aa: CASSPTTGELFF
cdr3_nt: TGTGCCAGCAGTCCGACCACCGGGGAGCTGTTTTTT

v_call: TRBV5-1
d_call: NA
clone_size: few
j_call: TRBJ2-3
cdr3_aa: CASTQGGTDTQYF
cdr3_nt: TGCGCCAGCACTCAGGGAGGCACAGATACGCAGTATTTT

v_call: TRBV11-3
d_call: NA
clone_size: NA
j_call: TRBJ2-5
cdr3_aa: CASSERSETQYF
cdr3_nt: TGTGCCAGCAGCGAGAGATCGGAGACCCAGTACTTC

v_call: TRBV4-1
d_call: TRBD1
clone_size: NA
j_call: TRBJ1-1
cdr3_aa: CASSPLQGRNTEAFF
cdr3_nt: TGCGCCAGCAGCCCGCTACAGGGGAGGAACACTGAAGCTTTCTTT

v_call: TRBV11-2
d_call: NA
clone_size: few
j_call: TRBJ1-3
cdr3_aa: CASSPEGVSGNTIYF
cdr3_nt: TGTGCCAGCAGCCCCGAGGGGGTTTCTGGAAACACCATATATTTT

v_call: TRBV6-2/TRBV6-3
d_call: TRBD1
clone_size: NA
j_call: TRBJ2-5
cdr3_aa: CASRGTAQETQYF
cdr3_nt: TGTGCCAGCAGAGGGACAGCCCAAGAGACCCAGTACTTC

v_call: TRBV6-8
d_call: NA
clone_size: NA
j_call: TRBJ2-1
cdr3_aa: CASSYRGSRDNEQFF
cdr3_nt: TGTGCCAGCAGTTACAGAGGCAGTAGGGACAATGAGCAGTTCTTC

v_call: TRBV12-3/TRBV12-4
d_call: TRBD1
clone_size: NA
j_call: TRBJ1-1
cdr3_aa: CASSSTGGSTEAFF
cdr3_nt: TGTGCCAGCAGTTCGACAGGGGGAAGCACTGAAGCTTTCTTT

v_call: TRBV10-3
d_call: TRBD1
clone_size: NA
j_call: TRBJ1-2
cdr3_aa: CAGTRGQGNGYTF
cdr3_nt: TGTGCCGGCACCCGGGGACAGGGAAATGGCTACACCTTC

v_call: TRBV5-1
d_call: TRBD2
clone_size: few
j_call: TRBJ2-1
cdr3_aa: CASSGGTAGGLAGGDEQFF
cdr3_nt: TGCGCCAGCAGCGGAGGGACAGCCGGTGGGCTAGCGGGAGGCGATGAGCAGTTCTTC

v_call: TRBV10-3
d_call: NA
clone_size: NA
j_call: TRBJ1-1
cdr3_aa: CATGDTAMNTEAFF
cdr3_nt: TGTGCCACCGGGGACACGGCAATGAACACTGAAGCTTTCTTT

v_call: TRBV11-3
d_call: NA
clone_size: NA
j_call: TRBJ1-4
cdr3_aa: CASSSLGTGEKLFF
cdr3_nt: TGTGCCAGCAGCTCTCTGGGGACGGGTGAAAAACTGTTTTTT

v_call: TRBV27
d_call: NA
clone_size: few
j_call: TRBJ2-5
cdr3_aa: CASSLSLGGPRETQYF
cdr3_nt: TGTGCCAGCAGTTTATCTTTAGGAGGCCCGAGGGAGACCCAGTACTTC

v_call: TRBV9
d_call: NA
clone_size: NA
j_call: TRBJ2-1
cdr3_aa: CASSVVVAGVDEQFF
cdr3_nt: TGTGCCAGCAGCGTAGTGGTAGCCGGGGTCGATGAGCAGTTCTTC

v_call: TRBV7-2
d_call: NA
clone_size: many
j_call: TRBJ1-2
cdr3_aa: CASSLAQAYGYTF
cdr3_nt: TGTGCCAGCAGCTTAGCCCAGGCCTATGGCTACACCTTC

v_call: TRBV7-2
d_call: TRBD1
clone_size: many
j_call: TRBJ1-1
cdr3_aa: CASSLEPGQGTEAFF
cdr3_nt: TGTGCCAGCAGCTTAGAACCGGGACAGGGAACCGAAGCTTTCTTT

v_call: TRBV7-9
d_call: TRBD2
clone_size: NA
j_call: TRBJ2-7
cdr3_aa: CASSLWTSGNYEQYF
cdr3_nt: TGTGCCAGCAGCCTTTGGACTAGCGGGAACTACGAGCAGTACTTC

v_call: TRBV19
d_call: TRBD1
clone_size: NA
j_call: TRBJ2-5
cdr3_aa: CASSMIQGARETQYF
cdr3_nt: TGTGCCAGTAGTATGATACAGGGGGCGCGGGAGACCCAGTACTTC

v_call: TRBV10-3
d_call: NA
clone_size: NA
j_call: TRBJ1-6
cdr3_aa: CAISESRQSSSYNSPLHF
cdr3_nt: TGTGCCATCAGTGAGTCCAGACAGTCGAGCTCCTATAATTCACCCCTCCACTTT

v_call: TRBV7-8
d_call: NA
clone_size: few
j_call: TRBJ2-1
cdr3_aa: CASSLGLSPWGFF
cdr3_nt: TGTGCCAGCAGCCTAGGGCTCTCTCCCTGGGGGTTCTTC

v_call: TRBV28
d_call: NA
clone_size: NA
j_call: TRBJ2-7
cdr3_aa: CVVSGVNEQYF
cdr3_nt: TGTGTCGTTTCGGGGGTCAACGAGCAGTACTTC

v_call: TRBV7-2
d_call: NA
clone_size: few
j_call: TRBJ2-1
cdr3_aa: CASSPAGGEQFF
cdr3_nt: TGTGCCAGCAGCCCAGCGGGCGGTGAGCAGTTCTTC

v_call: TRBV7-6
d_call: NA
clone_size: few
j_call: TRBJ2-2
cdr3_aa: CASSLVQGSTGELFF
cdr3_nt: TGTGCCAGCAGCTTAGTCCAGGGGTCGACCGGGGAGCTGTTTTTT

v_call: TRBV5-1
d_call: TRBD1
clone_size: few
j_call: TRBJ1-5
cdr3_aa: CASSWDRDSNQPQHF
cdr3_nt: TGCGCCAGCAGCTGGGACAGGGATAGCAATCAGCCCCAGCATTTT

v_call: TRBV6-2/TRBV6-3
d_call: TRBD2
clone_size: NA
j_call: TRBJ2-4
cdr3_aa: CASSESSGPKNIQYF
cdr3_nt: TGTGCCAGCAGTGAGTCTAGCGGCCCCAAAAACATTCAGTACTTC

v_call: TRBV12-3/TRBV12-4
d_call: TRBD2
clone_size: few
j_call: TRBJ2-1
cdr3_aa: CASRALAASYNEQFF
cdr3_nt: TGTGCCAGCAGAGCACTAGCGGCCTCCTACAATGAGCAGTTCTTC

v_call: TRBV6-4
d_call: TRBD1
clone_size: few
j_call: TRBJ1-2
cdr3_aa: CASRPGTGNYGYTF
cdr3_nt: TGTGCCAGCAGGCCCGGGACAGGGAACTATGGCTACACCTTC

v_call: TRBV12-3/TRBV12-4
d_call: NA
clone_size: NA
j_call: TRBJ1-1
cdr3_aa: CASITEGNTEAFF
cdr3_nt: TGTGCCAGCATCACTGAAGGGAACACTGAAGCTTTCTTT

v_call: TRBV19
d_call: NA
clone_size: NA
j_call: TRBJ1-2
cdr3_aa: CASSIVTANYGYTF
cdr3_nt: TGTGCCAGTAGTATTGTCACTGCTAACTATGGCTACACCTTC

v_call: TRBV18
d_call: NA
clone_size: NA
j_call: TRBJ2-5
cdr3_aa: CASSPRGARQETQYF
cdr3_nt: TGTGCCAGCTCACCAAGGGGGGCCCGGCAAGAGACCCAGTACTTC

v_call: TRBV12-5
d_call: NA
clone_size: NA
j_call: TRBJ1-1
cdr3_aa: CASGLRDEAFF
cdr3_nt: TGTGCTAGTGGTTTGAGGGACGAAGCTTTCTTT

v_call: TRBV7-2
d_call: NA
clone_size: many
j_call: TRBJ2-2
cdr3_aa: CASSQTSFTGELFF
cdr3_nt: TGTGCCAGCAGCCAGACTAGTTTCACCGGGGAGCTGTTTTTT